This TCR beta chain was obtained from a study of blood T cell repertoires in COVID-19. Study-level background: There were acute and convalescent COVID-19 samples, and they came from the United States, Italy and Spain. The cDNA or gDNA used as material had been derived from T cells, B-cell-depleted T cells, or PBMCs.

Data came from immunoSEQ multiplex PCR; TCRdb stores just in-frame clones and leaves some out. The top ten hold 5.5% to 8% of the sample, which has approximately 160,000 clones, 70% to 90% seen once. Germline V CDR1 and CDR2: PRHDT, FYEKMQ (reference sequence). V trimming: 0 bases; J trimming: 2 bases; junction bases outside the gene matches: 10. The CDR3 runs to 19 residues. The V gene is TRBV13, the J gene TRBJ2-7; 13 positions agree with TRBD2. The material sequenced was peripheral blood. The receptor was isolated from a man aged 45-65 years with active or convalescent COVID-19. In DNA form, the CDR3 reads TGTGCCAGCAGCTTAGGGTTACTAGCGGGAGGGCCGGGAGCCTACGAGCAGTACTTC. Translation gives CASSLGLLAGGPGAYEQYF.